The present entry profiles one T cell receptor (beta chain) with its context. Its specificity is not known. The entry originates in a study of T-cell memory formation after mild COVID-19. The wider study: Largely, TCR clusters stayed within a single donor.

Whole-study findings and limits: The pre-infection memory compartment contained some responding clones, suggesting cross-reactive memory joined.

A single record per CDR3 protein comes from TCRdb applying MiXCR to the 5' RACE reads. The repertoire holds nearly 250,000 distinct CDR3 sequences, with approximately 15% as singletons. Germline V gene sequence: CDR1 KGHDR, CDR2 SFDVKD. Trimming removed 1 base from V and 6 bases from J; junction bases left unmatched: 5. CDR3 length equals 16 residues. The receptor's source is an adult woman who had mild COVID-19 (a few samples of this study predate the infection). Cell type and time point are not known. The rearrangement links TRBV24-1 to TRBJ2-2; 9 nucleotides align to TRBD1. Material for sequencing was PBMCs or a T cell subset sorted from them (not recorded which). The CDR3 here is CATSDLGDRVAGELFF. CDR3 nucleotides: TGTGCCACCAGTGATTTAGGGGACAGGGTTGCCGGGGAGCTGTTTTTT.